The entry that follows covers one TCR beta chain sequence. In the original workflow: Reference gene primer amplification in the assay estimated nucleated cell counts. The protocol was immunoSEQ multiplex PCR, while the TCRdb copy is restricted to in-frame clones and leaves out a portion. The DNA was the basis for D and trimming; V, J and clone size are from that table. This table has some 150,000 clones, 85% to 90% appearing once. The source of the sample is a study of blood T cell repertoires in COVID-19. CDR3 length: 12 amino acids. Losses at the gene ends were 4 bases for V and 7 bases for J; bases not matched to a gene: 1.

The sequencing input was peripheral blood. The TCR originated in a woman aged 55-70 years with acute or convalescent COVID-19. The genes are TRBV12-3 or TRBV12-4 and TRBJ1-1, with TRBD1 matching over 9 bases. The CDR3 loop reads CASSWTGDEAFF. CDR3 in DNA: TGTGCCAGCAGTTGGACAGGGGATGAAGCTTTCTTT.